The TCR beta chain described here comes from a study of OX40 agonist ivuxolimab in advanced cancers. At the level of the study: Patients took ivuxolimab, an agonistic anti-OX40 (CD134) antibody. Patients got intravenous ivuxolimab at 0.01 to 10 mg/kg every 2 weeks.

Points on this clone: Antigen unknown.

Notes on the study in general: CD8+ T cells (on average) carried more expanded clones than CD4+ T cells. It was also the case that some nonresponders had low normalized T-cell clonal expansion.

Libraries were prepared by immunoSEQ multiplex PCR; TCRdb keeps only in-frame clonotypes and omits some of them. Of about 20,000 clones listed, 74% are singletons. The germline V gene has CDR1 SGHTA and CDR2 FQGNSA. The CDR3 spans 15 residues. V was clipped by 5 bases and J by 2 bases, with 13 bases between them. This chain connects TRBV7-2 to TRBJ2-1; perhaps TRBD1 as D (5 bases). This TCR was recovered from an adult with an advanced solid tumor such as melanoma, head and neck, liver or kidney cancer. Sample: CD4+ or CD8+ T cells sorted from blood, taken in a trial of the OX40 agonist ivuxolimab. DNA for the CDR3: TGTGCCAGCAGCCCGTGGGGCGTAGCCTACAATGAGCAGTTCTTC. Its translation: CASSPWGVAYNEQFF.